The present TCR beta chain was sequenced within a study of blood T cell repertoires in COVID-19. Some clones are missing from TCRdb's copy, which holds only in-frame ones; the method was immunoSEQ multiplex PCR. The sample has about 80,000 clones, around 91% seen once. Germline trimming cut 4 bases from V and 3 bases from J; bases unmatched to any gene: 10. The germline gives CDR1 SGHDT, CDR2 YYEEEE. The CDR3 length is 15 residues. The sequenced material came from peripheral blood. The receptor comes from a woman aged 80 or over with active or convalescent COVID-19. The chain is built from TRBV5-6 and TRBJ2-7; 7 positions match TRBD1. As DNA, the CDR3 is TGTGCCAGCAGCGGACGAGGACAGGTGATCTACGAGCAGTACTTC. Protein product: CASSGRGQVIYEQYF. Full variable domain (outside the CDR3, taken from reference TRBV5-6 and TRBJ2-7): DAGVTQSPTHLIKTRGQQVTLRCSPKSGHDTVSWYQQALGQGPQFIFQYYEEEERQRGNFPDRFSGHQFPNYSSELNVNALLLGDSALYLCASSGRGQVIYEQYFGPGTRLTVT.